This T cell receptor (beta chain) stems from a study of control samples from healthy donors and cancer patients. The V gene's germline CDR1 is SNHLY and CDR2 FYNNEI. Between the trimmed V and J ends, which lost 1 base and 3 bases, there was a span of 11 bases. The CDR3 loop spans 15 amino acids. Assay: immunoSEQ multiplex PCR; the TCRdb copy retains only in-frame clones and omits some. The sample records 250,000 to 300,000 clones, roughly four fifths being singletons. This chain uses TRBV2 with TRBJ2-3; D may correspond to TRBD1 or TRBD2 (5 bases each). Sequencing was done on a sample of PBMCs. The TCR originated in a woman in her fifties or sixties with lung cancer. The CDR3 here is CASSEGGIGTDTQYF. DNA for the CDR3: TGTGCCAGCAGTGAAGGGGGGATAGGGACAGATACGCAGTATTTT.